The 3 T cell receptor beta chains reported below all come from one sample, sequenced in a study of Ad26.COV2.S vaccination and SARS-CoV-2 variants. Described treatment: some 20 received Ad26.COV2.S at low or high dose, single or two shots; several received placebo; per-sample allocation not given. The samples date from day 63 after the first vaccine or placebo injection. This table comes from immunoSEQ multiplex PCR, and its TCRdb copy is limited to in-frame clones, with some not included. The data show over 400,000 clones, about 90% seen once. Sequenced here: peripheral blood, sampled in a trial of Ad26.COV2.S vaccine versus placebo. The receptors here all came from a person aged 18-60 years who received the Ad26.COV2.S COVID-19 vaccine or a placebo.

The chain links TRBV11-2 to TRBJ1-2, with D perhaps TRBD1 (5 bases). The CDR3 totals 15 residues. Between the trimmed V and J ends, which lost 0 bases and 5 bases, there was a span of 13 bases. Germline assignment: CDR1 SGHAT and CDR2 FQNNGV. The CDR3 DNA sequence: TGTGCCAGCAGCTTAGAGTCGGTCAGGGAATATGGCTACACCTTC. Residues: CASSLESVREYGYTF.

This rearrangement joins TRBV6-5 to TRBJ2-5; the match to TRBD2 covers 7 bases. V trimming: 5 bases; J trimming: 5 bases; junction bases outside the gene matches: 11. The CDR3 sequence is 15 residues long. The germline CDR1 and CDR2 sequences are MNHEY and SVGAGI. As DNA, the CDR3 is TGTGCCAGCAGTCCTCGGGAGGCGATGTGGGAGACCCAGTACTTC. Translating gives CASSPREAMWETQYF.

The V and J genes are TRBV5-4 and TRBJ2-1, with a possible D match to TRBD2 (5 bases). Germline V lookup: CDR1 SGHNT, CDR2 YYREEE (reference sequence). Trimming took off 1 base at V and 8 bases at J, with 7 bases between the two ends. There are 12 residues in the CDR3. CDR3 amino acids: CASSLTGDEQFF. DNA of the CDR3: TGTGCCAGCAGCTTGACCGGGGATGAGCAGTTCTTC.